Listed below are T cell receptor beta chains from one sample, sequenced in a study of blood T cells in healthy people across ages. MiXCR, run by TCRdb on the 5' RACE reads, gives a single entry per CDR3 protein. The table has 600,000 to 850,000 distinct CDR3 sequences, 25% seen once. This same sample was also taken into another study, of T cells of mothers and their children.

Specimen: blood. The receptors derive from a boy between 10 and 17 years old in good health. Both conserved end residues are part of each CDR3. A D gene is named only where the DNA matches it firmly. Size is stated for part of the rows, as once, few or many counts, or as a class when the clone is expanded.

j_call d_call v_call clone_size cdr3_nt cdr3_aa
TRBJ2-1 TRBD1 TRBV6-1 few TGTGCCAGCAGTAGATGGACAGGCCCCCATTACAATGAGCAGTTCTTC CASSRWTGPHYNEQFF
TRBJ2-7 . TRBV7-8 . TGTGCCAGAAACTCCTCCGAGCAGTACTTC CARNSSEQYF
TRBJ2-7 . TRBV28 few TGTGCCAGCAGCTTGAGTGGGGTACACTCCTACGAGCAGTACTTC CASSLSGVHSYEQYF
TRBJ2-5 TRBD2 TRBV12-3/TRBV12-4 few TGTGCCAGCAGACCACGGACGGGAGCGGGGGCGGCCCAGTACTTC CASRPRTGAGAAQYF
TRBJ1-1 . TRBV2 few TGTGCCAGCAGTGAAGGGAGGGCTGAAGCTTTCTTT CASSEGRAEAFF
TRBJ1-2 TRBD1 TRBV29-1 . TGCAGCGGCCGGGACAGGAACTATGGCTACACCTTC CSGRDRNYGYTF
TRBJ2-1 TRBD1 TRBV9 . TGTGCCAGCAGCGCAATAGACAGGGTCGGCAATGAGCAGTTCTTC CASSAIDRVGNEQFF
TRBJ2-5 . TRBV7-9 . TGTGCCAGCAGCTTAATAACCCAACAAGAGACCCAGTACTTC CASSLITQQETQYF
TRBJ2-5 TRBD1 TRBV27 few TGTGCCAGCGGCCGCAGGGGGCGAGAGACCCAGTACTTC CASGRRGRETQYF
TRBJ2-1 TRBD2 TRBV27 once TGTGCCAGCAGTTCCCTGACTAGCGGAGACAATGAGCAGTTCTTC CASSSLTSGDNEQFF
TRBJ2-3 . TRBV7-9 few TGTGCCAGCAGCTTATCTGGCGGGAACACAGATACGCAGTATTTT CASSLSGGNTDTQYF
TRBJ2-5 TRBD2 TRBV4-2 . TGTGCCAGCAGCCAAGCAGGAAGCGGGGGGCTAGAGACCCAGTACTTC CASSQAGSGGLETQYF
TRBJ2-5 . TRBV7-2 few TGTGCCAGCAGCACACAGGTGATCGAGACCCAGTACTTC CASSTQVIETQYF
TRBJ2-5 TRBD2 TRBV24-1 few TGTGCCACCAGTGATTTCGGCGGGGGGCAAGAGACCCAGTACTTC CATSDFGGGQETQYF
TRBJ1-4 . TRBV7-8 few TGTGCCAGCAGCTTGCGGGACGATAATGAAAAACTGTTTTTT CASSLRDDNEKLFF
TRBJ2-1 . TRBV20-1 few TGCAGTGCTAGAGTCCGTCAGGGCGGGGAGGAGGTCTACAATGAGCAGTTCTTC CSARVRQGGEEVYNEQFF
TRBJ2-1 TRBD2 TRBV18 . TGTGCCAGCTCACTTTCTGGCGGGGGGGCCGCCAATGAGCAGTTCTTC CASSLSGGGAANEQFF
TRBJ2-5 . TRBV7-2 . TGTGCCAGCAGCCCTCCCCGGGGGTTAGGAGAGACCCAGTACTTC CASSPPRGLGETQYF
TRBJ2-1 . TRBV9 . TGTGCCAGCAGCTCGGATGGGCGGGCATCCTACAATGAGCAGTTCTTC CASSSDGRASYNEQFF
TRBJ1-5 . TRBV5-1 . TGCGCAAAGCCGAATCAGCCCCAGCATTTT CAKPNQPQHF
TRBJ2-3 . TRBV7-9 few TGTGCCAGCAGCCCCACCGAGGTAGCGCGGGTCACAGATACGCAGTATTTT CASSPTEVARVTDTQYF
TRBJ2-4 . TRBV28 . TGTGCCAGCAGTTTAGGGACAACGATCATTCAGTACTTC CASSLGTTIIQYF
TRBJ1-1 TRBD1 TRBV12-3/TRBV12-4 . TGTGCCAGCAGTTTAGCCGGGAGGGGGCGAGGCACTGAAGCTTTCTTT CASSLAGRGRGTEAFF
TRBJ2-3 . TRBV28 . TGTGCCAGCAGTAAAAACACAGATACGCAGTATTTT CASSKNTDTQYF
TRBJ2-2 . TRBV6-1 few TGTGCCAGCAGTGTCTTGGGCGGGGAGCTGTTTTTT CASSVLGGELFF
TRBJ2-5 . TRBV24-1 few TGTGCCACCAGTGACGCTCCGGGACAAGAAGAGACCCAGTACTTC CATSDAPGQEETQYF
TRBJ1-3 . TRBV4-3 . TGCGCCAGCAGCCAAACCAACCCCATGGACCCGGTTGGAAACACCATATATTTT CASSQTNPMDPVGNTIYF
TRBJ1-5 TRBD1 TRBV5-1 . TGCGCCAGCAGCCGGGACAGGGTGGACAATCAGCCCCAGCATTTT CASSRDRVDNQPQHF
TRBJ2-6 . TRBV5-1 . TGCGCCAGCAGCTTCAGGGCCCCCTTCTCTGGGGCCAACGTCCTGACTTTC CASSFRAPFSGANVLTF
TRBJ2-5 TRBD1 TRBV20-1 . TGCAGTGCTAACCGGGACAGGGACCAAGAGACCCAGTACTTC CSANRDRDQETQYF
TRBJ1-5 . TRBV12-3/TRBV12-4 . TGTGCCAGCAGTTTTCAGGGACGAAGCAATCAGCCCCAGCATTTT CASSFQGRSNQPQHF
TRBJ1-6 . TRBV12-3/TRBV12-4 . TGTGCCACACAATACTATAATTCACCCCTCCACTTT CATQYYNSPLHF
TRBJ2-7 TRBD2 TRBV2 few TGTGCCAGCAGTGAAAGCGGGATATCCTACGAGCAGTACTTC CASSESGISYEQYF
TRBJ2-1 . TRBV7-9 few TGTGCCAGCAGCTCGAACCGACTGAGCTCCTACAATGAGCAGTTCTTC CASSSNRLSSYNEQFF
TRBJ2-5 TRBD2 TRBV4-1 . TGCGCCAGCAGCCAAGGAGGCCAGCGGGGGGGGTACCAAGAGACCCAGTACTTC CASSQGGQRGGYQETQYF
TRBJ1-1 TRBD1 TRBV20-1 . TGCAGTGCCAGTATCCGACCCGGGACAGGGGACACTGAAGCTTTCTTT CSASIRPGTGDTEAFF
TRBJ2-2 TRBD1 TRBV9 few TGTGCCAGCAGCACAACGATCCGCCCACAGGGGAGTGGCGGGGAGCTGTTTTTT CASSTTIRPQGSGGELFF
TRBJ1-1 TRBD1 TRBV9 . TGTGCCAGCAGCGTAGGGACAGGGGGCCTGGCTTTCTTT CASSVGTGGLAFF
TRBJ1-4 . TRBV6-1 few TGTGCCAGCAGTGAATTTGGGGCCCCCGACGAAAAACTGTTTTTT CASSEFGAPDEKLFF
TRBJ2-1 . TRBV3-1 . TGTGCCAGCAGCCAAGCTATCGATGAGCAGTTCTTC CASSQAIDEQFF
TRBJ2-7 TRBD2 TRBV10-3 few TGTGCCATCAGTGAGTCAGGGTTGATAGCGGGACTCTACGAGCAGTACTTC CAISESGLIAGLYEQYF
TRBJ2-3 . TRBV10-3 . TGTGCCATCAGTGAGGGTGGGAGTGGGGCAGATACGCAGTATTTT CAISEGGSGADTQYF
TRBJ2-5 . TRBV4-2 . TGTGCCAGCAGCCAAGGCGGGGACACACAAGAGACCCAGTACTTC CASSQGGDTQETQYF
TRBJ2-7 . TRBV12-3/TRBV12-4 . TGTGCCAGCAGTTTGACCCTCGGAGGAGAGCAGTACTTC CASSLTLGGEQYF
TRBJ2-1 . TRBV20-1 few TGCAGCGCCAGAGGATGGGTAATAAGCTCCTACAATGAGCAGTTCTTC CSARGWVISSYNEQFF
TRBJ2-2 TRBD2 TRBV5-1 . TGCGCCAGCAGGACCTCAGGACTAGCGGGGCGGAACACCGGGGAGCTGTTTTTT CASRTSGLAGRNTGELFF
TRBJ2-2 . TRBV6-2/TRBV6-3 few TGTGCCAGCAGTTACATGGGGACCGGGGAGCTGTTTTTT CASSYMGTGELFF
TRBJ1-5 . TRBV6-5 few TGTGCCAGCAGTTATAACAGGGAGGATCAGCCCCAGCATTTT CASSYNREDQPQHF
TRBJ2-1 . TRBV28 few TGTGCCAGCAGTTCTCCTAGCGAAGAAAATGAGCAGTTCTTC CASSSPSEENEQFF
TRBJ2-6 . TRBV20-1 few TGCAGTGCTAGAGAAGCTGGGGCCAACGTCCTGACTTTC CSAREAGANVLTF
TRBJ2-1 TRBD2 TRBV29-1 . TGCAGCGTTGTAAGAGCGGGAAATGGATTACATCGGAATGAGCAGTTCTTC CSVVRAGNGLHRNEQFF
TRBJ2-1 TRBD2 TRBV2 . TGTGCCAGCAGTGGGCGGCTAGCGGGGATTCCGAGCTCCTACAATGAGCAGTTCTTC CASSGRLAGIPSSYNEQFF
TRBJ2-5 . TRBV4-3 . TGCGCCAGCAGCCATAGGCAGGAAGAGACCCAGTACTTC CASSHRQEETQYF
TRBJ1-1 TRBD1 TRBV6-2/TRBV6-3 . TGTGCCAGCAGTTCAAGACAGGGGGCGTGGACTGAAGCTTTCTTT CASSSRQGAWTEAFF